This TCR beta chain was captured in a study of blood T cell repertoires in COVID-19 (dated by TCRdb to 2020 to 2021). With respect to the entire study: Samples covering the acute and convalescent phases of COVID-19 were provided by collaborators in the United States, Italy and Spain. The material from the prospective study consisted of cDNA or gDNA derived from T cells, B-cell-depleted T cells, or PBMCs. Subjects who had been exposed to COVID-19, were actively infected with it, or had recovered from it provided the deeply sampled blood TCRbeta repertoires that made up the dataset. The repertoires were released in a freely available public database intended as a resource for research on the immune response to SARS-CoV-2. The samples were drawn from the first 160 participants of the ongoing ImmuneRACE study and from roughly 1,300 subjects provided by 6 global collaborators. The sample metadata nearly always contained a de-identified subject ID, COVID-19 status, age in years and sex. Where available, HLA class I and class II types were taken from metadata supplied by the sample provider and were not determined by assay-based typing.

Concerning this clone itself: Its antigen is not yet known. Base qualities were left out, and no much larger clone turns up one base away.

Findings and caveats that apply to the study as a whole: Clinical and demographic metadata were provided uncurated, with the amount varying by source and participant.

TCRbeta CDR3 regions were amplified from genomic DNA using the immunoSEQ Assay, a bias-controlled multiplex PCR. The authors processed their data as follows. Within the assay, amplification of reference gene primers was used to estimate how many nucleated cells each sample contained. To quantify the absolute abundance of each unique TCRbeta CDR3 rearrangement, sequence reads were collapsed and filtered. Productive Simpson clonality was computed per sample as the square root of Simpson's diversity index over productive rearrangements. TCRdb took over this immuneACCESS table, retaining in-frame rearrangements with V and J assigned. Such tables are incomplete; in checked studies, under half of the missing clones stem from an unresolved V gene, and the remainder is unexplained. V and J calls and clone size are copied from that table; D and trimming were computed from the DNA. Within this sample are hundreds of thousands of clones, with around 86% of them counted one time only. The leading ten clones occupy 2.1% of the sample.

Samples from volunteer blood donors who had recovered from COVID-19 were contributed by a second Seattle source. Each collaborating institution followed its own protocols to collect whole blood in K2EDTA tubes. For TCRbeta analysis, collaborators shipped samples as frozen whole blood, isolated PBMCs, or DNA extracted from either of those sample types. V and J lose 3 bases and 4 bases, and a span of 19 bases separates them. The CDR3 holds 17 amino acids from the cysteine to the phenylalanine. The entry retains the CDR3 DNA only, 51 bases that are in frame from base 1. According to the germline V gene, CDR1 reads LGHNA and CDR2 reads YSLEER.

The chain is made from TRBV4-3 and TRBJ2-1, with TRBD2 perhaps the D gene, on 5 matching bases. Sequencing was carried out using peripheral blood. This clonotype was sampled from a woman aged 25 to 39 who had recovered from COVID-19. The nucleotide sequence is given as TGCGCCAGCAGCCAGGATACTCCCCTGGAGGAGTACAATGAGCAGTTCTTC. Protein translation: CASSQDTPLEEYNEQFF.